The rows below give T cell receptor beta chains drawn from one sample of a study of shared clonotypes between healthy human individuals. Here immunoSEQ multiplex PCR was the method, and the copy in TCRdb shows in-frame clones only, minus some. The data contain over 700,000 clones, roughly two thirds of them seen just once; the ten biggest clones take up less than 2%. The sequenced sample consisted of memory CD4+ T cells sorted from blood. The source is a woman under 40 in good health. CDR3s include the opening cysteine and the closing phenylalanine or tryptophan. The order of the fields is D gene, J gene, V gene, clone size, CDR3 DNA, CDR3 protein. A D gene is named only where the DNA matches it firmly. Clone size appears in some rows only: once, few, many, or a class for an expanded clone.

d_gene: -; j_gene: TRBJ2-3; v_gene: TRBV18; abundance: -; CDR3nt: TGTGCCAGCTCAACGGAGACAGATACGCAGTATTTT; CDR3aa: CASSTETDTQYF
d_gene: TRBD2; j_gene: TRBJ2-5; v_gene: TRBV2; abundance: -; CDR3nt: TGTGCCAGCTTAGGAGGTAGCGGGGTGGAGACCCAGTACTTC; CDR3aa: CASLGGSGVETQYF
d_gene: TRBD2; j_gene: TRBJ2-1; v_gene: TRBV9; abundance: -; CDR3nt: TGTGCCAGCAGCGTAGGGACTAGTAGGTTGGATGAGCAGTTCTTC; CDR3aa: CASSVGTSRLDEQFF
d_gene: TRBD2; j_gene: TRBJ2-7; v_gene: TRBV19; abundance: -; CDR3nt: TGTGCCACAACCACCGGGACTAGCGGGAGTAAGCAGTACTTC; CDR3aa: CATTTGTSGSKQYF
d_gene: -; j_gene: TRBJ2-7; v_gene: TRBV5-1; abundance: -; CDR3nt: TGCGCCAGCAGCTTGGCGGGGGAGACTTACGAGCAGTACTTC; CDR3aa: CASSLAGETYEQYF
d_gene: TRBD2; j_gene: TRBJ2-3; v_gene: TRBV6-5; abundance: -; CDR3nt: TGTGCCAGCAGTACCCGGACTAGCGGCACAGATACGCAGTATTTT; CDR3aa: CASSTRTSGTDTQYF
d_gene: -; j_gene: TRBJ1-1; v_gene: TRBV5-6; abundance: -; CDR3nt: TGTGCCAGCAGCTTGAGCATGAACACTGAAGCTTTCTTT; CDR3aa: CASSLSMNTEAFF
d_gene: -; j_gene: TRBJ1-4; v_gene: TRBV6-5; abundance: -; CDR3nt: TGTGCCAGCAGTTCCGCCGTGGGAGCAACTAATGAAAAACTGTTTTTT; CDR3aa: CASSSAVGATNEKLFF
d_gene: -; j_gene: TRBJ1-2; v_gene: TRBV5-4; abundance: -; CDR3nt: TGTGCCAGCAGCTTGGGGCGGGGCCAGGGCACCTTC; CDR3aa: CASSLGRGQGTF
d_gene: -; j_gene: TRBJ2-7; v_gene: TRBV20-1; abundance: -; CDR3nt: TGCAGTGCTGCGGCTAGCGTCGAGCAGTACTTC; CDR3aa: CSAAASVEQYF
d_gene: TRBD1; j_gene: TRBJ2-2; v_gene: TRBV18; abundance: -; CDR3nt: TGTGCCAGCTCACCGGGACAGGGTCACGGGGAGCTGTTTTTT; CDR3aa: CASSPGQGHGELFF
d_gene: -; j_gene: TRBJ2-7; v_gene: TRBV28; abundance: -; CDR3nt: TGTGCCACCTCAGAACTCTACGAGCAGTACTTC; CDR3aa: CATSELYEQYF
d_gene: -; j_gene: TRBJ1-2; v_gene: TRBV4-2; abundance: few; CDR3nt: TGTGCCAGCAGCCAAGATCCAACGGAGGGGAACTATGGCTACACCTTC; CDR3aa: CASSQDPTEGNYGYTF
d_gene: -; j_gene: TRBJ1-1; v_gene: TRBV29-1; abundance: once; CDR3nt: TGCAGCGTTGGACGCTTGAGCACTGAAGCTTTCTTT; CDR3aa: CSVGRLSTEAFF
d_gene: -; j_gene: TRBJ2-5; v_gene: TRBV19; abundance: many; CDR3nt: TGTGCCAGTAGTATAGGGGTCGGGGGGCTGGGAGAGACCCAGTACTTC; CDR3aa: CASSIGVGGLGETQYF
d_gene: TRBD2; j_gene: TRBJ2-7; v_gene: TRBV7-2; abundance: -; CDR3nt: TGTGCCAGCAGCATCAAGGCGGTCGGTAGCGGGATGAAAAGGTACGAGCAGTACTTC; CDR3aa: CASSIKAVGSGMKRYEQYF
d_gene: -; j_gene: TRBJ1-6; v_gene: TRBV11-2; abundance: few; CDR3nt: TGTGCCAGCAGCCCCGGACTGGATTCACCCCTCCACTTT; CDR3aa: CASSPGLDSPLHF
d_gene: TRBD2; j_gene: TRBJ2-7; v_gene: TRBV15; abundance: -; CDR3nt: TGTGCCACCAGCAGACTTAGCGGGGCGACCTACGAGCAGTACTTC; CDR3aa: CATSRLSGATYEQYF
d_gene: -; j_gene: TRBJ2-3; v_gene: TRBV9; abundance: -; CDR3nt: TGTGCCAGCAGCGTAGCTTGGGGCACAGATACGCAGTATTTT; CDR3aa: CASSVAWGTDTQYF
d_gene: TRBD1; j_gene: TRBJ2-5; v_gene: TRBV5-1; abundance: -; CDR3nt: TGCGCCAGCAGCGTGACAGGGTTACAGACCCAGTACTTC; CDR3aa: CASSVTGLQTQYF
d_gene: -; j_gene: TRBJ2-7; v_gene: TRBV28; abundance: -; CDR3nt: TGTGCCAGCAGTTTAACCGACCCGACTTACGAGCAGTACTTC; CDR3aa: CASSLTDPTYEQYF
d_gene: TRBD1; j_gene: TRBJ2-7; v_gene: TRBV19; abundance: -; CDR3nt: TGTGCCAGTAGTACGACAGGGCGCGGCCCCGCCGAGCAGTACTTC; CDR3aa: CASSTTGRGPAEQYF
d_gene: TRBD1; j_gene: TRBJ2-1; v_gene: TRBV18; abundance: -; CDR3nt: TGTGCCAGCTCACCGCGGCAGGGGGCCTACAATGAGCAGTTCTTC; CDR3aa: CASSPRQGAYNEQFF
d_gene: -; j_gene: TRBJ1-1; v_gene: TRBV10-2; abundance: -; CDR3nt: TGCGCCAGCAGGGTTGGGGTGAACACTGAAGCTTTCTTT; CDR3aa: CASRVGVNTEAFF
d_gene: TRBD1; j_gene: TRBJ2-7; v_gene: TRBV6-1; abundance: -; CDR3nt: TGTGCCAGCTCCCGGGACAGGGGTTACGAGCAGTACTTC; CDR3aa: CASSRDRGYEQYF
d_gene: -; j_gene: TRBJ2-7; v_gene: TRBV4-1; abundance: -; CDR3nt: TGCGCCAGCAGCCAAGAGGGAGCAGGGCCCTACGAGCAGTACTTC; CDR3aa: CASSQEGAGPYEQYF
d_gene: -; j_gene: TRBJ1-5; v_gene: TRBV30; abundance: many; CDR3nt: TGTGCCTGGAGCTCCGACGGCGTGGTCAATCAGCCCCAGCATTTT; CDR3aa: CAWSSDGVVNQPQHF
d_gene: -; j_gene: TRBJ2-5; v_gene: TRBV5-1; abundance: -; CDR3nt: TGCGCCAGCAGTCCGGCTGGGGGCGGGGCTGGCGGGCATCAAGAGACCCAGTACTTC; CDR3aa: CASSPAGGGAGGHQETQYF
d_gene: -; j_gene: TRBJ1-5; v_gene: TRBV7-6; abundance: -; CDR3nt: TGTGCCAGCAGCTTATCCGGGAGGCAGCCCCAGCATTTT; CDR3aa: CASSLSGRQPQHF
d_gene: -; j_gene: TRBJ2-7; v_gene: TRBV7-3; abundance: -; CDR3nt: TGTGCCAGCAGCTCCAGTCCGGGGGGCGGGCAGTACTTC; CDR3aa: CASSSSPGGGQYF
d_gene: -; j_gene: TRBJ1-5; v_gene: TRBV2; abundance: few; CDR3nt: TGTGCCAGCAATCCCGGAGCATTGAATCAGCCCCAGCATTTT; CDR3aa: CASNPGALNQPQHF
d_gene: -; j_gene: TRBJ1-2; v_gene: TRBV10-3; abundance: -; CDR3nt: TGTGCCATCAGTGAGCGTCAGGGGGGCTACACCTTC; CDR3aa: CAISERQGGYTF
d_gene: TRBD2; j_gene: TRBJ2-5; v_gene: TRBV5-4; abundance: few; CDR3nt: TGTGCCAGCAGCTTGGGGGCGACTAGCCAGAGTAGGGAGACCCAGTACTTC; CDR3aa: CASSLGATSQSRETQYF
d_gene: TRBD2; j_gene: TRBJ2-7; v_gene: TRBV7-2; abundance: -; CDR3nt: TGTGCCAGCAGCGGGGGGACTAGCGGGAGCTACGAGCAGTACTTC; CDR3aa: CASSGGTSGSYEQYF
d_gene: -; j_gene: TRBJ2-7; v_gene: TRBV5-1; abundance: -; CDR3nt: TGCGCCAGCAGCTATCGCTCACCGGACTCGATGACCTACGAGCAGTACTTC; CDR3aa: CASSYRSPDSMTYEQYF
d_gene: -; j_gene: TRBJ2-1; v_gene: TRBV7-2; abundance: few; CDR3nt: TGTGCCAGCAGCTTCTTTGGCAATGAGCAGTTCTTC; CDR3aa: CASSFFGNEQFF
d_gene: -; j_gene: TRBJ2-5; v_gene: TRBV4-1; abundance: once; CDR3nt: TGCGCCAGCAGCCAAGGAGCGGCGTACCAAGAGACCCAGTACTTC; CDR3aa: CASSQGAAYQETQYF
d_gene: -; j_gene: TRBJ1-4; v_gene: TRBV30; abundance: -; CDR3nt: TGTGCCTGGAACCGACGAAGGGGTGGTGAAAAACTGTTTTTT; CDR3aa: CAWNRRRGGEKLFF
d_gene: -; j_gene: TRBJ1-2; v_gene: TRBV2; abundance: -; CDR3nt: TGTGCCAGCAGAAGGGACAATAACTATGGCTACACCTTC; CDR3aa: CASRRDNNYGYTF
d_gene: TRBD2; j_gene: TRBJ2-3; v_gene: TRBV9; abundance: -; CDR3nt: TGTGCCAGCAGCCCCGGCGCGCTAGCGGGAGGTCACACAGATACGCAGTATTTT; CDR3aa: CASSPGALAGGHTDTQYF
d_gene: TRBD2; j_gene: TRBJ2-1; v_gene: TRBV6-5; abundance: -; CDR3nt: TGTGCCAGCAGTATGACTAGCGGGCTGAGTGAGCAGTTCTTC; CDR3aa: CASSMTSGLSEQFF